These 21 T cell receptor beta chains were all obtained from the same sample, sequenced in a study of blood T cell repertoires in COVID-19. Only in-frame clones appear in the TCRdb table, and some are missing; sequencing was by immunoSEQ multiplex PCR. This table holds 200,000 or so clones, roughly 76% found once. The sample consisted of peripheral blood. The receptors stem from a woman aged 80 or over with COVID-19, enrolled during active disease.

This clone has only a few counts. The V call is TRBV2, the J call TRBJ2-7; 11 bases fit TRBD1. The V and J ends lost 6 bases and 2 bases, in that order; junction bases with no gene match: 6. Germline CDR1 SNHLY, CDR2 FYNNEI. The CDR3 totals 15 residues. CDR3 residues: CASSGQGARAYEQYF. CDR3 bases: TGTGCCAGCAGCGGACAGGGGGCGAGGGCCTACGAGCAGTACTTC.

CDR3 in DNA: TGTGCCAGCAGTATAGGGGGGGATGAGCAGTTCTTC. Its translation: CASSIGGDEQFF. V gene TRBV4-2 combines with J gene TRBJ2-1; D possibly corresponds to TRBD2 (7 bases). Trimming removed 6 bases at V and 8 bases at J, with 11 bases between. The CDR3 is 12 amino acids. CDR1 LGHNA and CDR2 YNFKEQ come from the germline V gene.

As for this clone: The junction departs from the called germline gene at one end, perhaps through a read error. This rearrangement joins TRBV11-2 to TRBJ2-5; D might be TRBD1 (5 bases). Germline V gene lookup returns CDR1 SGHAT and CDR2 FQNNGV. The CDR3 is made up of 13 amino acids. The CDR3 nucleotides are TGTGCCAGCACCTTAAATAGGGGTGAGACCCAGTACTTC. Its protein is CASTLNRGETQYF. The complete variable domain, with remaining parts taken from reference TRBV11-2 and TRBJ2-5, reads EAGVAQSPRYKIIEKRQSVAFWCNPISGHATLYWYQQILGQGPKLLIQFQNNGVVDDSQLPKDRFSAERLKGVDSTLKIQPAKLEDSAVYLCASTLNRGETQYFGPGTRLLVL.

The rearrangement joins TRBV6-6 to TRBJ2-2, with TRBD2 as a possible D gene (5 bases). The CDR3 is 14 residues long. V was clipped by 6 bases and J by 1 base, with 9 bases between them. Germline V gene sequence: CDR1 MNHNY, CDR2 SVGAGI (reference sequence). The CDR3 sequence: CASSRSGNTGELFF. CDR3 bases: TGTGCCAGCAGCAGAAGCGGGAACACCGGGGAGCTGTTTTTT.

The rearrangement joins TRBV28 to TRBJ1-2; TRBD1 agrees at 9 bases. Germline V gives CDR1 MDHEN, CDR2 SYDVKM. This CDR3 has 13 residues. V shed 6 bases, J shed 4 bases, and the junction held 3 bases outside the gene matches. CDR3 bases: TGTGCCAGCAGGCCGGGACAGGGCTATGGCTACACCTTC. Protein product: CASRPGQGYGYTF.

The CDR3 bases are TGTGCCAGCTCAAACACCATAGCTCGGGGTGACTACAATGAGCAGTTCTTC. Protein product: CASSNTIARGDYNEQFF. The gene calls are TRBV18 and TRBJ2-1; D is perhaps TRBD2 (5 bases). V was clipped by 5 bases and J by 3 bases, with 20 bases between them. CDR1 is KGHSH and CDR2 is LQKENI in the germline V gene. This CDR3 has 17 residues.

The V and J genes are TRBV11-3 and TRBJ2-5, with D uncertain. V dropped 6 bases and J dropped 0 bases, with 14 bases sitting between them. CDR3 size: 15 residues. Germline CDR1 is SGHNT and CDR2 is YENEEA. The CDR3 DNA is TGTGCCAGCAGGGAGAGAGGTTGGTACCAAGAGACCCAGTACTTC. This translates into CASRERGWYQETQYF.

The chain uses TRBV29-1 and TRBJ2-7, with TRBD1 identical over 9 bases. The CDR3 extends over 13 amino acids. Germline values: CDR1 SQVTM, CDR2 ANQGSEA. Losses at the gene ends were 5 bases for V and 5 bases for J; bases not matched to a gene: 7. The CDR3 sequence: CSVSGQGVDEQYF. The CDR3 DNA sequence: TGCAGCGTTTCGGGACAGGGCGTCGACGAGCAGTACTTC.

This rearrangement joins TRBV11-3 to TRBJ2-7, with 10 bases that match TRBD1. Germline V gene sequence: CDR1 SGHNT, CDR2 YENEEA. The V segment lost 2 bases and the J segment 5 bases; nucleotides outside the gene matches: 6. The CDR3 totals 15 residues. The CDR3 sequence is CASSLFGDRGHEQYF. The CDR3 coding sequence is TGTGCCAGCAGCTTATTTGGGGACAGGGGCCACGAGCAGTACTTC.

This sequence joins TRBV7-9 and TRBJ2-5; 8 positions agree with TRBD1. This CDR3 contains 15 residues. CDR1 and CDR2 from the germline V gene are SEHNR and FQNEAQ (reference sequence). V lost 1 base to trimming and J lost 4 bases; unmatched junction nucleotides: 5. The CDR3 coding sequence is TGTGCCAGCAGCTTAGACGGGACAGGAGGAGAGACCCAGTACTTC. This gives the protein CASSLDGTGGETQYF.

This chain uses TRBV27 with TRBJ2-3; 14 nucleotides align to TRBD2. This CDR3 region has 17 residues. Germline V gene sequence: CDR1 MNHEY, CDR2 SMNVEV (reference sequence). V dropped 5 bases and J dropped 5; count of bases not matched to a gene: 9. This CDR3 is CASSPLTSGGAGDTQYF. The DNA of the CDR3 is TGTGCCAGCAGTCCCCTGACTAGCGGGGGGGCCGGAGATACGCAGTATTTT.

This clone came up once. The CDR3 region has the DNA TGTGCCAGCAGTTTTCGGGCTGAAGCTTTCTTT. Translating it yields CASSFRAEAFF. The chain uses TRBV28 and TRBJ1-1; D not certain. V gave up 3 bases and J gave up 6 bases, with 5 bases separating them. There are 11 residues in the CDR3. Germline V gene lookup returns CDR1 MDHEN and CDR2 SYDVKM.

Here the CDR3 reads CASSPRTENTEAFF. CDR3 nucleotide sequence: TGTGCCAGCTCACCTCGGACAGAGAACACTGAAGCTTTCTTT. The chain uses TRBV18 and TRBJ1-1; weak D call: TRBD1 (6 bases). Germline V CDR1 and CDR2: KGHSH, LQKENI. Trimming took off 3 bases at V and 1 base at J, with 9 bases between the two ends. The CDR3 is 14 amino acids.

V is TRBV24-1 and J is TRBJ2-3, with D maybe TRBD2 (7 bases). Trimming cost V 3 bases and J 4 bases, with 25 bases left between them. The CDR3 runs 19 residues. Germline CDR1 is KGHDR and CDR2 is SFDVKD. CDR3 coding DNA: TGTGCCACCAGTGATCAAGGGGGGGACGTCCAAAATACCGCAGATACGCAGTATTTT. The encoded protein is CATSDQGGDVQNTADTQYF.

This clone was seen a single time. The V call is TRBV3-1 (or the pseudogene TRBV3-2), the J call TRBJ2-3; 7 nucleotides match TRBD2. The J segment lost 2 bases and the V segment lost 0 bases, leaving 5 bases of the junction unmatched. Germline CDR1 LGHDT, CDR2 YNNKEL (reference sequence). This CDR3 spans 16 amino acids. CDR3 DNA sequence: TGTGCCAGCAGCCAAGATCCGGCGGGAGCCACAGATACGCAGTATTTT. This gives the protein CASSQDPAGATDTQYF.

The chain combines TRBV5-4 with TRBJ2-7; TRBD2 might be the D (6 bases). The CDR3 is 14 amino acids. Germline values: CDR1 SGHNT, CDR2 YYREEE (reference sequence). The V and J ends lost 4 bases and 2 bases respectively, with 13 bases between them. The CDR3 sequence is CASSPGDFAYEQYF. The CDR3 coding sequence is TGTGCCAGCAGCCCTGGGGACTTCGCCTACGAGCAGTACTTC.

The chain carries TRBV7-9 and TRBJ2-7, with 9 bases matching TRBD1. The V and J ends lost 6 bases and 4 bases, in that order; junction bases with no gene match: 16. The CDR3 sequence is 17 residues long. Germline-derived CDR1 and CDR2 are SEHNR and FQNEAQ (reference sequence). CDR3 in DNA: TGTGCCAGCAGTCCTCGGAATCGGGACAGGGACCTTTACGAGCAGTACTTC. This encodes CASSPRNRDRDLYEQYF.

The CDR3 DNA is TGTGCCAGCGTGACAGGGGGGAATGAAAAACTGTTTTTT. Protein product: CASVTGGNEKLFF. V is TRBV19 and J is TRBJ1-4, with 9 nucleotides matching TRBD1. The V gene end was trimmed by 9 bases and the J gene end by 5 bases; junction bases not matched to a gene: 4. The germline V gene encodes CDR1 LNHDA and CDR2 SQIVND (reference sequence). The CDR3 extends over 13 amino acids.

This CDR3 reads CASSRTSETDTQYF. The DNA for the CDR3 is TGCGCCAGCAGTCGGACTAGCGAGACAGATACGCAGTATTTT. The rearrangement joins TRBV4-1 to TRBJ2-3; 9 bases match TRBD2. V shed 6 bases, J shed 3 bases, and the junction held 4 bases outside the gene matches. The germline CDR1 and CDR2 sequences are MGHRA and YSYEKL. CDR3 length: 14 amino acids.

The genes are TRBV19 and TRBJ2-2, with no clear D. The germline V gene has CDR1 LNHDA and CDR2 SQIVND (reference sequence). The CDR3 length is 14 residues. Trimming pared 5 bases from V and 0 bases from J, leaving 7 bases between. DNA for the CDR3: TGTGCCAGTAGTGCCCAGGCGAACACCGGGGAGCTGTTTTTT. Protein: CASSAQANTGELFF.

This clone was seen only a few times. This chain links TRBV5-4 with TRBJ2-2; 11 positions agree with TRBD2. J gave up 6 bases and V 3 bases, and 7 bases lay outside the gene matches. Germline V gives CDR1 SGHNT, CDR2 YYREEE (reference sequence). The CDR3 spans 16 residues. Written as DNA, the CDR3 is TGTGCCAGCAGCTCCTTGACTAGCGGGGTTGCCGGGGAGCTGTTTTTT. This codes for CASSSLTSGVAGELFF.